The T cell receptor beta chain described here comes from a study of identical twins. Findings of the study overall: Abundant beta clonotypes from cord blood bore fewer insertions; memory repertoires lacked this pattern. Weaker excess twin sharing was seen among beta out-of-frame sequences. Cross-sectional statistical analysis was relied on for the conclusions, without the same donors being followed.

TCRdb used MiXCR to reprocess the 5' RACE reads, holding one entry per CDR3 protein. The data show around 490,000 distinct CDR3 sequences, with roughly 13% seen just once and more than 0.8% held by the top ten. Regarding this clonotype: Its matching antigen is unknown.

The V gene's germline CDR1 is SGHVS and CDR2 FQNEAQ. The CDR3 covers 15 residues. J gave up 6 bases and V 5 bases, and 13 bases lay outside the gene matches. These data also formed part of another study, on yellow fever vaccine responses in identical twins.

The receptor's source is a woman in her late teens or twenties in good health. The genes are TRBV7-8 and TRBJ2-7; 7 positions match TRBD2. Material: CD4+ T cells sorted from blood. CDR3 loop: CASSPPAGTLAEQYF. CDR3 sequence (DNA): TGTGCCAGCAGCCCTCCAGCGGGGACCCTAGCCGAGCAGTACTTC.